Below are 32 T cell receptor beta chains sequenced from a single sample in a study of blood T cell repertoires in COVID-19. This table comes from immunoSEQ multiplex PCR, and its TCRdb copy is limited to in-frame clones, with some not included. The sample contains 300,000 or so clones, about nine tenths of which appear only once. The material sequenced was peripheral blood. The receptors were sampled from a man aged 45 to 65 with active or convalescent COVID-19.

This chain joins TRBV6-1 and TRBJ1-5; D is uncertain. This CDR3 spans 15 amino acids. V lost 2 bases, J lost 6 bases, and 14 bases lay in between. From germline, CDR1 is MNHNS and CDR2 SASEGT. CDR3 nucleotides: TGTGCCAGCAGTGAAAATTTTCGGGGAATTCAGCCCCAGCATTTT. It translates to CASSENFRGIQPQHF.

Note on this clone: Additional DNA sequences in this sample encode the identical CDR3. The chain has TRBV12-3 or TRBV12-4 and TRBJ1-1; weak D call: TRBD1 (5 bases). V lost 1 base, J lost 4 bases, and 7 bases lay in between. This CDR3 comprises 13 residues. CDR3 nucleotides: TGTGCCAGCAGTTTAGGGAGGGGCACTGAAGCTTTCTTT. Protein: CASSLGRGTEAFF.

The V call is TRBV29-1, the J call TRBJ2-5, with D perhaps TRBD1 (6 bases). V lost 4 bases to trimming and J lost 4 bases, with 13 bases between them. CDR3 length: 13 residues. Germline CDR1 SQVTM, CDR2 ANQGSEA. DNA for the CDR3: TGCAGCGTTGTGCCACAGGGTTTAGAGACCCAGTACTTC. It translates to CSVVPQGLETQYF.

The chain uses TRBV29-1 and TRBJ1-1; tentative D call: TRBD1 (6 bases). The CDR3 is made up of 12 amino acids. The ends were cut back, 6 bases at V and 4 bases at J, with 12 bases in the middle. Per the germline V gene, CDR1 is SQVTM and CDR2 is ANQGSEA. DNA of the CDR3: TGCAGCGTCAGAAGGGGGGGCACTGAAGCTTTCTTT. Its protein product is CSVRRGGTEAFF.

The V and J genes are TRBV28 and TRBJ2-1, with D tentatively TRBD2 (6 bases). From germline, CDR1 is MDHEN and CDR2 SYDVKM. With 8 bases removed from V and 3 bases from J, the gap between germline ends came to 14 bases. This CDR3 contains 14 residues. Written as DNA, the CDR3 is TGTGCCAGCTTTCCCTACGGGGGCTACAATGAGCAGTTCTTC. Translated: CASFPYGGYNEQFF.

This clone was recorded only once. The J gene is TRBJ2-2, the V gene TRBV24-1; 7 bases are a match to TRBD1. Trimming took 3 bases from V and 0 from J; bases not matched to a gene: 3. The CDR3 has 16 residues. In germline, CDR1 is KGHDR, CDR2 SFDVKD. CDR3 residues: CATSDPGQANTGELFF. The CDR3 coding sequence is TGTGCCACCAGTGATCCCGGACAGGCGAACACCGGGGAGCTGTTTTTT.

The chain is built from TRBV7-2 and TRBJ2-6, with no clear D. Trimming took off 2 bases at V and 1 base at J, with 6 bases between the two ends. The CDR3 extends over 15 amino acids. Germline loops: CDR1 SGHTA, CDR2 FQGNSA. In nucleotides, the CDR3 is TGTGCCAGCAGCTTACGGGTTTCTGGGGCCAACGTCCTGACTTTC. It specifies CASSLRVSGANVLTF.

The genes are TRBV5-1 and TRBJ2-3; the D gene is possibly TRBD1 (6 bases). CDR3 length equals 17 residues. Germline V CDR1 and CDR2: SGHRS, YFSETQ. V dropped 3 bases and J dropped 1 base, with 18 bases sitting between them. Written as DNA, the CDR3 is TGCGCCAGCAGCTCCGGTATCGAGGCAGGGGGCACAGATACGCAGTATTTT. As protein: CASSSGIEAGGTDTQYF. Drawing the rest from reference TRBV5-1 and TRBJ2-3, the complete variable domain is KAGVTQTPRYLIKTRGQQVTLSCSPISGHRSVSWYQQTPGQGLQFLFEYFSETQRNKGNFPGRFSGRQFSNSRSEMNVSTLELGDSALYLCASSSGIEAGGTDTQYFGPGTRLTVL.

The chain carries TRBV28 and TRBJ2-5; TRBD2 might be the D (5 bases). The CDR3 runs 13 residues. Looked up from germline, CDR1 is MDHEN and CDR2 is SYDVKM. Trimming pared 4 bases from V and 6 bases from J, leaving 12 bases between. The CDR3 reads CASSYGVSKTQYF. CDR3 nucleotide sequence: TGTGCCAGCAGTTACGGGGTATCGAAGACCCAGTACTTC.

The table lists this clone with a few counts. The rearrangement uses TRBV4-1 and TRBJ1-2, with unresolved D. Germline CDR1 is MGHRA and CDR2 is YSYEKL. This CDR3 has 17 residues. Trimming removed 0 bases at V and 8 bases at J, with 22 bases between. CDR3 in amino acids: CASSQDFFIGGGGGYTF. The CDR3 region has the DNA TGCGCCAGCAGCCAAGATTTCTTTATCGGCGGAGGCGGCGGCTACACCTTC.

The J gene is TRBJ2-2, the V gene TRBV9; 8 nucleotides match TRBD1. From germline, CDR1 is SGDLS and CDR2 YYNGEE. V lost 7 bases to trimming and J lost 3 bases; unmatched junction nucleotides: 5. The CDR3 runs 14 residues. The CDR3 here is CASGEQGDTGELFF. The CDR3, as DNA: TGTGCCAGCGGCGAACAGGGGGACACCGGGGAGCTGTTTTTT.

The CDR3: CASSPHRVNTEAFF. DNA for the CDR3: TGTGCCAGCAGCCCCCACCGGGTGAACACTGAAGCTTTCTTT. The chain joins TRBV27 to TRBJ1-1; D gene unclear. This CDR3 is 14 amino acids long. CDR1 and CDR2 (germline): MNHEY, SMNVEV (reference sequence). With 6 bases removed from V and 0 bases from J, the gap between germline ends came to 11 bases.

This clone has ten or more counts. The V gene is TRBV6-5, the J gene TRBJ2-7; 8 bases fit TRBD2. CDR1 is MNHEY, CDR2 SVGAGI, per germline. CDR3 size: 13 residues. Losses at the gene ends were 8 bases for V and 4 bases for J; bases not matched to a gene: 7. This chain's CDR3 is CASCGTRGYEQYF. The CDR3 DNA follows: TGTGCCAGCTGCGGGACTAGGGGGTACGAGCAGTACTTC.

The chain has TRBV28 and TRBJ2-7, with 8 nucleotides matching TRBD1. This CDR3 region has 15 residues. J was trimmed by 1 base and V by 4 bases; bases with no gene match: 6. The germline V gene encodes CDR1 MDHEN and CDR2 SYDVKM. The DNA of the CDR3 is TGTGCCAGCAGTTGGGACAGGCGGTTGTCCTACGAGCAGTACTTC. This translates into CASSWDRRLSYEQYF.

The rearrangement links TRBV25-1 to TRBJ2-7; 8 positions match TRBD1. The J segment lost 0 bases and the V segment lost 5 bases, leaving 6 bases of the junction unmatched. The CDR3 totals 15 residues. Per the germline V gene, CDR1 is MGHDK and CDR2 is SYGVNS. In DNA, the CDR3 is TGTGCCAGCAGTAAAAGGACAGGGCTCTCCTACGAGCAGTACTTC. Amino acids: CASSKRTGLSYEQYF.

This chain connects TRBV10-1 to TRBJ1-4; TRBD1 matches at 7 bases. Germline trimming cut 6 bases from V and 8 bases from J; bases unmatched to any gene: 9. In germline, CDR1 is WNHNN, CDR2 SYGVQD (reference sequence). There are 14 residues in the CDR3. DNA for the CDR3: TGCGCCAGCAGCAACGCCCGACAGGGAGAAAAACTGTTTTTT. Amino acids: CASSNARQGEKLFF.

The chain joins TRBV18 to TRBJ2-4; 8 bases match TRBD1. This CDR3 contains 16 residues. Germline V CDR1 and CDR2: KGHSH, LQKENI. J gave up 4 bases and V 6 bases, and 11 bases lay outside the gene matches. The CDR3 spells CASSPTGGLVKNIQYF. For the CDR3, the DNA is TGTGCCAGCTCGCCTACAGGGGGGCTGGTAAAAAACATTCAGTACTTC.

The genes are TRBV2 and TRBJ2-1, with 10 bases aligning to TRBD2. In germline, CDR1 is SNHLY, CDR2 FYNNEI. The junction had 16 bases not matched to a gene; V was cut back by 11 bases and J by 6 bases. The CDR3 is 16 amino acids. Written as DNA, the CDR3 is TGTGCCTCCAGGGATCCCGGACTAGCGGCCTCCAATGAGCAGTTCTTC. Translation gives CASRDPGLAASNEQFF.

CDR3 amino acids: CASSQSGRDYNEQFF. CDR3 sequence (DNA): TGTGCCAGCAGCCAGAGCGGGAGGGACTACAATGAGCAGTTCTTC. V usage is TRBV3-1 (or the pseudogene TRBV3-2) and J usage is TRBJ2-1; 10 bases agree with TRBD2. The CDR3 runs 15 residues. V trimming: 3 bases; J trimming: 3 bases; junction bases outside the gene matches: 2. Germline V gene data show CDR1 as LGHDT and CDR2 as YNNKEL (reference sequence).

With regard to this clone: One junction end does not reproduce the germline sequence, and a read error may be involved. This chain uses TRBV7-9 with TRBJ1-2; D gene uncertain. Germline V gives CDR1 SEHNR, CDR2 FQNEAQ (reference sequence). This CDR3 is 12 amino acids long. CDR3 nucleotide sequence: TGTGCCAGCAGCTTATTTGTGTACGTCAGGTCCTTC. Translated, it gives CASSLFVYVRSF.

The CDR3 loop is CASSTEVFPRSPLHF. CDR3 in DNA: TGTGCCAGCAGTACCGAGGTTTTCCCACGTTCACCCCTCCACTTT. The chain employs TRBV28 and TRBJ1-6; D remains unclear. This CDR3 is 15 amino acids long. Trimming took 5 bases from V and 9 from J, leaving 17 bases between them. Germline V gives CDR1 MDHEN, CDR2 SYDVKM.

V usage is TRBV5-1 and J usage is TRBJ1-6; D not resolved. Germline V CDR1 and CDR2: SGHRS, YFSETQ. The CDR3 is 14 residues long. Trimming removed 3 bases at V and 8 bases at J, with 12 bases between. CDR3 protein: CASSSSVGDSPLHF. The CDR3 DNA follows: TGCGCCAGCAGCTCTTCGGTAGGAGATTCACCCCTCCACTTT.

This clone was detected only once. This chain uses TRBV9 with TRBJ1-4; 8 positions agree with TRBD1. The CDR3 consists of 14 residues. CDR1 and CDR2 from the germline V gene are SGDLS and YYNGEE. Unmatched junction bases numbered 6, after V lost 4 bases and J lost 7 bases. DNA of the CDR3: TGTGCCAGCAGCCCTACGGACAGGGCTGAAAAACTGTTTTTT. Amino acids: CASSPTDRAEKLFF.

This chain uses TRBV7-2 with TRBJ2-3; 8 bases line up with TRBD2. Germline values: CDR1 SGHTA, CDR2 FQGNSA. Losses at the gene ends were 5 bases for V and 2 bases for J; bases not matched to a gene: 3. The CDR3 consists of 14 residues. CDR3 sequence: CASSIGLATDTQYF. DNA for the CDR3: TGTGCCAGCAGCATCGGACTAGCCACAGATACGCAGTATTTT.

The chain recombines TRBV7-9 with TRBJ1-1, with D possibly being TRBD1 (5 bases). Germline CDR1 and CDR2: SEHNR and FQNEAQ (reference sequence). V lost 3 bases and J lost 6, with 11 bases in between. CDR3 length equals 13 residues. The chain's CDR3 is CASSLAGGAEAFF. CDR3 nucleotide sequence: TGTGCCAGCAGCTTGGCCGGGGGTGCTGAAGCTTTCTTT.

The rearrangement uses TRBV19 and TRBJ1-3; perhaps TRBD1 as D (6 bases). Trimming took off 5 bases at V and 7 bases at J, with 21 bases between the two ends. The length of the CDR3 is 16 residues. CDR1 and CDR2 (germline): LNHDA, SQIVND (reference sequence). Written as DNA, the CDR3 is TGTGCCAGTAGTCCCCGCCTCGGAGGGGGGGCCAACACCATATATTTT. It is translated as CASSPRLGGGANTIYF. The whole variable domain, remainder taken from reference TRBV19 and TRBJ1-3, is DGGITQSPKYLFRKEGQNVTLSCEQNLNHDAMYWYRQDPGQGLRLIYYSQIVNDFQKGDIAEGYSVSREKKESFPLTVTSAQKNPTAFYLCASSPRLGGGANTIYFGEGSWLTVV.

J is TRBJ1-4 and V is TRBV28; perhaps TRBD1 as D (5 bases). The CDR3 has 14 amino acids. V dropped 5 bases and J dropped 4 bases, with 11 bases sitting between them. Germline V gene sequence: CDR1 MDHEN, CDR2 SYDVKM. The CDR3 nucleotides read TGTGCCAGCAGTCGGGGGAGCTTTAATGAAAAACTGTTTTTT. Translated, it gives CASSRGSFNEKLFF.

This rearrangement joins TRBV10-3 to TRBJ1-5; weak D call: TRBD1 (5 bases). The length of the CDR3 is 15 residues. The germline V and J ends were trimmed by 0 bases and 5 bases, with 11 bases remaining between them. CDR1 and CDR2 from the germline V gene are ENHRY and SYGVKD. The CDR3: CAISESLDRDQPQHF. The CDR3 DNA sequence: TGTGCCATCAGTGAGTCTTTAGACAGAGATCAGCCCCAGCATTTT.

The rearrangement uses TRBV28 and TRBJ1-5; D is uncertain. The CDR3 extends over 15 amino acids. V was shortened by 2 bases and J by 2 bases, with 10 bases between the two germline ends. Germline loops: CDR1 MDHEN, CDR2 SYDVKM. This CDR3 reads CASSLLGLGNQPQHF. Here the CDR3 DNA reads TGTGCCAGCAGTTTACTTGGACTGGGCAATCAGCCCCAGCATTTT. Variable domain in full (rest from reference TRBV28 and TRBJ1-5): DVKVTQSSRYLVKRTGEKVFLECVQDMDHENMFWYRQDPGLGLRLIYFSYDVKMKEKGDIPEGYSVSREKKERFSLILESASTNQTSMYLCASSLLGLGNQPQHFGDGTRLSIL.

The V and J genes are TRBV24-1 and TRBJ2-2, with TRBD1 matching over 9 bases. V trimming: 3 bases; J trimming: 5 bases; junction bases outside the gene matches: 6. The germline gives CDR1 KGHDR, CDR2 SFDVKD. The CDR3 is 16 amino acids. The CDR3, as DNA: TGTGCCACCAGTGATCACCGGACAGGGGCAACCGGGGAGCTGTTTTTT. Its protein product is CATSDHRTGATGELFF.

The J gene is TRBJ1-4, the V gene TRBV7-2; the D gene is possibly TRBD1 (5 bases). CDR1 and CDR2 from the germline V gene are SGHTA and FQGNSA. Trimming shortened V by 5 bases and J by 8 bases, and 12 bases separated the two germline ends. The CDR3 has 13 amino acids. The CDR3 sequence is CASSLRVEEKLFF. CDR3 DNA sequence: TGTGCCAGCAGCCTCAGGGTTGAGGAAAAACTGTTTTTT.

The chain uses TRBV28 and TRBJ1-3, with TRBD1 identical over 7 bases. This CDR3 has 14 residues. Germline V CDR1 and CDR2: MDHEN, SYDVKM. The junction had 5 bases not matched to a gene; V was cut back by 5 bases and J by 4 bases. CDR3 bases: TGTGCCAGCAGTGAACAGGGGATCGGAAACACCATATATTTT. This gives the protein CASSEQGIGNTIYF.